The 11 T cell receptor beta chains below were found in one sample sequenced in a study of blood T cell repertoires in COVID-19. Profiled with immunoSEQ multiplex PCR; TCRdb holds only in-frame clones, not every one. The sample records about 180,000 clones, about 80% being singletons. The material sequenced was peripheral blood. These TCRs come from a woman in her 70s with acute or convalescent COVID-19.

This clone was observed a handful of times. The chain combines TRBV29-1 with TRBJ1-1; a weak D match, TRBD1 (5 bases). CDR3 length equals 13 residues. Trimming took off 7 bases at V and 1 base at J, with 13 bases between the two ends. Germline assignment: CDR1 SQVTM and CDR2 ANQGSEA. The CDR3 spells CSGEQARNTEAFF. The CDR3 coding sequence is TGCAGCGGCGAACAGGCCCGGAACACTGAAGCTTTCTTT.

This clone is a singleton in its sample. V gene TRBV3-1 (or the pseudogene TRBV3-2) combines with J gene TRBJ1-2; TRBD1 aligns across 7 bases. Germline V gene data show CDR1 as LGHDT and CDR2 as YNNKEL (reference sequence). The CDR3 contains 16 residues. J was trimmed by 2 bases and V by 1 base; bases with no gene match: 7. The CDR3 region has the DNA TGTGCCAGCAGCCAAGCCGCTCCGACAGGGAACTATGGCTACACCTTC. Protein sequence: CASSQAAPTGNYGYTF.

The CDR3 is CSASRVTGANQPQHF. For the CDR3, the DNA is TGCAGTGCTAGTAGGGTGACAGGGGCCAATCAGCCCCAGCATTTT. This chain uses TRBV20-1 with TRBJ1-5; TRBD1 aligns across 8 bases. This CDR3 spans 15 amino acids. CDR1 is DFQATT and CDR2 is SNEGSKA in the germline V gene (reference sequence). V shed 3 bases, J shed 3 bases, and the junction held 7 bases outside the gene matches.

CDR3 in amino acids: CASSPQGSGANVLTF. The CDR3 DNA reads as TGTGCCAGCAGCCCCCAGGGGTCTGGGGCCAACGTCCTGACTTTC. The V and J genes are TRBV7-3 and TRBJ2-6; maybe TRBD1 (6 bases). Trimming pared 5 bases from V and 1 base from J, leaving 9 bases between. Per the germline V gene, CDR1 is SGHTA and CDR2 is FQGTGA. This CDR3 contains 15 residues.

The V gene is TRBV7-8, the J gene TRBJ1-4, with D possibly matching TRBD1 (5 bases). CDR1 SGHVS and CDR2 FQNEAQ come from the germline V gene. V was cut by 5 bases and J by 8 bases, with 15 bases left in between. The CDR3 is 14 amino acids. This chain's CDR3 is CASSRAQGREKLFF. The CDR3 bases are TGTGCCAGCAGCCGTGCCCAGGGAAGGGAAAAACTGTTTTTT.

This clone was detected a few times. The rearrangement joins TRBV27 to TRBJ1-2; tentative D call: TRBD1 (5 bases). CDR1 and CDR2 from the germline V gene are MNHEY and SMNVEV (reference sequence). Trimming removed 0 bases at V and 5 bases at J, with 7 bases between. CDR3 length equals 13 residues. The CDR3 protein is CASSLSGGYGYTF. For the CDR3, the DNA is TGTGCCAGCAGTTTATCGGGGGGGTATGGCTACACCTTC.

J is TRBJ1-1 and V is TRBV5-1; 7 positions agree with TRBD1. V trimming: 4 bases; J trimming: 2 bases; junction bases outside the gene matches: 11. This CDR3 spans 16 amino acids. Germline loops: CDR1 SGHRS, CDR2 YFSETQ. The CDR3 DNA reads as TGCGCCAGCAGCGTCGGGACAGCGGTGGCCAACACTGAAGCTTTCTTT. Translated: CASSVGTAVANTEAFF.

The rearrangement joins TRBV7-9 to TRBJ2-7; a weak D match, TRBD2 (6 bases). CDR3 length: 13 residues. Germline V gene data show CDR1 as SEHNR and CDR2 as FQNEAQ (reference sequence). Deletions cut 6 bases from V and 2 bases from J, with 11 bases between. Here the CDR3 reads CASREGLTYEQYF. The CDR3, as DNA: TGTGCCAGCAGGGAGGGCCTAACCTACGAGCAGTACTTC.

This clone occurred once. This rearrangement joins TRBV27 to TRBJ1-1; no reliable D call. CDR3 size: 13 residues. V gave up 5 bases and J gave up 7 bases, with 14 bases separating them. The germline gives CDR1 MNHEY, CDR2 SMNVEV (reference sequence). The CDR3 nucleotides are TGTGCCAGCAGTATACGGACTGGAGTTGAAGCTTTCTTT. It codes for CASSIRTGVEAFF.

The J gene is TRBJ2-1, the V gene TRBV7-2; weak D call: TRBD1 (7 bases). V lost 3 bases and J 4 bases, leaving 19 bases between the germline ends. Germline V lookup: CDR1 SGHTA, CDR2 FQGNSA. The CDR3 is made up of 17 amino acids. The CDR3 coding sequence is TGTGCCAGCAGCTTGGTTGGGGGGACAGCAAGTTACAATGAGCAGTTCTTC. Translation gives CASSLVGGTASYNEQFF.

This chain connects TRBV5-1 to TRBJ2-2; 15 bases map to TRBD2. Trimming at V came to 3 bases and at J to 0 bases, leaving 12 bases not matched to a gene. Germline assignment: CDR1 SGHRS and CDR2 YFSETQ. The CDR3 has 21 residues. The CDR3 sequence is CASSSAGLAGGPNPNTGELFF. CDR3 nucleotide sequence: TGCGCCAGCAGCTCCGCGGGACTAGCGGGGGGCCCTAACCCGAACACCGGGGAGCTGTTTTTT. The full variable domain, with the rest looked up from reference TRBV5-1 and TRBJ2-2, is KAGVTQTPRYLIKTRGQQVTLSCSPISGHRSVSWYQQTPGQGLQFLFEYFSETQRNKGNFPGRFSGRQFSNSRSEMNVSTLELGDSALYLCASSSAGLAGGPNPNTGELFFGEGSRLTVL.